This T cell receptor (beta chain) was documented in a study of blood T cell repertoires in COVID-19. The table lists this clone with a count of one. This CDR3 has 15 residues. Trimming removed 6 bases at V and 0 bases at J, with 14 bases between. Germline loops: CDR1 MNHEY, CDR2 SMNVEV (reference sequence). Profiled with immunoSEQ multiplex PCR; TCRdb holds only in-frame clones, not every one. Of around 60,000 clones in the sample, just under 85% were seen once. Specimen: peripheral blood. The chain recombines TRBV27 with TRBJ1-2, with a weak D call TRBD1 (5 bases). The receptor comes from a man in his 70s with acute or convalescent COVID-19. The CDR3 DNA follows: TGTGCCAGCAGATCGACAGAGCCTCCTAACTATGGCTACACCTTC. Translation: CASRSTEPPNYGYTF.